This T cell receptor beta chain was captured in a study of blood T cells in healthy people across ages. General study points: Estimates drawn from one million T cells were deemed to understate diversity. Long-lived donors carried more naive CD4+ cells and greater diversity than aged donors.

A J-beta primer mix and a sample-barcoded 5' primer were used in a second PCR of roughly 7 to 12 cycles. MiXCR, applied by TCRdb to the 5' RACE reads, yields one record per CDR3 protein. The sample carries fewer than 900,000 distinct CDR3 sequences, roughly 45% recorded once. Concerning this clonotype itself: Its antigen remains unidentified.

CDR3 size: 14 residues. CDR1 is LGHNT and CDR2 is FRNRAP in the germline V gene. Between the trimmed V and J ends, which lost 4 bases and 0 bases, there was a span of 10 bases. The sample consisted of blood. This receptor was taken from an older woman in good health. The chain recombines TRBV12-5 with TRBJ2-7; no clear D gene. CDR3 coding DNA: TGTGCTAGTGGTTCCACACCAAGCTCCTACGAGCAGTACTTC. Translating gives CASGSTPSSYEQYF.